The table lists the clone carrying this T cell receptor beta chain with many counts. Its antigen is unknown. The time point was: newly diagnosed GD, antithyroid drugs for less than 3 months. From PBMCs, RNA was extracted and then used to make the TCR library. With V trimmed by 1 base and J by 7 bases, 18 bases remained unmatched. The CDR3 extends over 19 amino acids. CDR1 is SEHNR and CDR2 is FQNEAQ in the germline V gene (reference sequence). These data belong to a study of regulatory T cells in long-lasting Graves disease. General study points: Persistent disease showed a preference for TRBV28, TRBJ1-2 and TRBJ2-5. Sample size was small, which may have lowered accuracy.

Library construction for TCR beta used iRepertoire HTBI primers and Arm-PCR of CDR3 regions. In the authors' methods: Segment identification across samples yielded some 63 TRBV and 12 to 15 TRBJ segments. TCRdb analysed the multiplex PCR reads with MiXCR anew, one entry per CDR3 protein. V and J calls and clone size were set by TCRdb, not the authors. The table includes some 560,000 distinct CDR3 sequences, roughly a sixth detected once. Separately, the same data were catalogued under a study of T cells in Graves' hyperthyroidism and ophthalmopathy. That study reports: Researchers found most expanded thyroid clonotypes above 0.001 in blood as well.

The receptor comes from a woman aged 35-60 years with Graves disease. Material: peripheral blood mononuclear cells (PBMCs), obtained at new diagnosis, from a patient treated with antithyroid drugs. This chain links TRBV7-9 with TRBJ2-1, with 8 bases aligning to TRBD2. This CDR3 reads CASSLGSIRRGARWNEQFF. CDR3 nucleotide sequence: TGTGCCAGCAGCTTAGGAAGTATTCGGCGGGGGGCCCGTTGGAATGAGCAGTTCTTC.